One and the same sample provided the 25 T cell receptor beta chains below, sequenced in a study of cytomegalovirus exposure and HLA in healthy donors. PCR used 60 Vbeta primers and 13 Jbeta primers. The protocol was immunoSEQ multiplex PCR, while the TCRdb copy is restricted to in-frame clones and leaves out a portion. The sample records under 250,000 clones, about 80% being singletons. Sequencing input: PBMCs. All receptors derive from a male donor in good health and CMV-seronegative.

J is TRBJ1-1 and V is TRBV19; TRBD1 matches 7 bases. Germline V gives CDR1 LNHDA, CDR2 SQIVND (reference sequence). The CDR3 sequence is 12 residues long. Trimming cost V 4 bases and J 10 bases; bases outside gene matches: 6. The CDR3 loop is CASSRQGAGAFF. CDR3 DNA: TGTGCCAGTAGTAGACAGGGAGCAGGAGCTTTCTTT.

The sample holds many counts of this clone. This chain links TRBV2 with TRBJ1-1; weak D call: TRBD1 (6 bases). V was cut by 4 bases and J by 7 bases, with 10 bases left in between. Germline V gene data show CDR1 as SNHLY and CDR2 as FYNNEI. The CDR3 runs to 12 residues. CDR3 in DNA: TGTGCCAGCAGTGGTCCGGACAGTGAAGCTTTCTTT. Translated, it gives CASSGPDSEAFF.

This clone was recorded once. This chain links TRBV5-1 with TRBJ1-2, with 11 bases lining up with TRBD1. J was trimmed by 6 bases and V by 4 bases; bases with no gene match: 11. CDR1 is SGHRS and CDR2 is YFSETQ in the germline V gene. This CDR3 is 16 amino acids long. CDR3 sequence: CASSQGQGATGNGYTF. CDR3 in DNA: TGCGCCAGCAGCCAAGGACAGGGGGCAACGGGGAATGGCTACACCTTC.

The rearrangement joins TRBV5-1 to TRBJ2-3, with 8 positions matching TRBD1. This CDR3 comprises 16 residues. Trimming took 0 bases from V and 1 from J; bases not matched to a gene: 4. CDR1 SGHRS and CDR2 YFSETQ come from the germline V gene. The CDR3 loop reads CASSLVVTGGTDTQYF. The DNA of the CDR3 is TGCGCCAGCAGCTTGGTGGTGACAGGGGGCACAGATACGCAGTATTTT.

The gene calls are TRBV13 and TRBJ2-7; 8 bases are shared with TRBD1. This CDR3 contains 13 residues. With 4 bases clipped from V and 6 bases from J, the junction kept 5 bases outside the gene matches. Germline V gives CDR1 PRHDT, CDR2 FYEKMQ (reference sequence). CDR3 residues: CASSSDRGTEQYF. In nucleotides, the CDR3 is TGTGCCAGCAGCTCTGACAGGGGAACCGAGCAGTACTTC.

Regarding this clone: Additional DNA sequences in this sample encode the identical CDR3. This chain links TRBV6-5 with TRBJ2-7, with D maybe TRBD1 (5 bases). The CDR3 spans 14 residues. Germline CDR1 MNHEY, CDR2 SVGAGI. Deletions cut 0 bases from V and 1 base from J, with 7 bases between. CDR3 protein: CASSYSGDSYEQYF. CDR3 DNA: TGTGCCAGCAGTTACTCAGGGGATTCCTACGAGCAGTACTTC.

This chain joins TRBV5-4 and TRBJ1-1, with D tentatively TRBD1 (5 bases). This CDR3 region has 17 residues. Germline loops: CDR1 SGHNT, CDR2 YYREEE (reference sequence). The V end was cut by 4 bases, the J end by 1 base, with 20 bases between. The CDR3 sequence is CASSPPTGQGTNTEAFF. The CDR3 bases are TGTGCCAGCAGCCCTCCTACCGGGCAGGGCACGAACACTGAAGCTTTCTTT.

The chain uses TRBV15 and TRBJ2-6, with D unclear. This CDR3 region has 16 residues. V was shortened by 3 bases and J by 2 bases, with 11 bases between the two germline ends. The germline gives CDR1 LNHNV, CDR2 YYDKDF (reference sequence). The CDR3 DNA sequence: TGTGCCACCAGCAGCTTATCCGACACTGGGGCCAACGTCCTGACTTTC. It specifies CATSSLSDTGANVLTF.

In DNA form, the CDR3 reads TGTGCCAGCTCACCGGGCACGAACTACGAGCAGTACTTC. Protein sequence: CASSPGTNYEQYF. J is TRBJ2-7 and V is TRBV18; D gene ambiguous. This CDR3 is 13 amino acids long. V lost 3 bases and J 3 bases, leaving 9 bases between the germline ends. Germline CDR1 is KGHSH and CDR2 is LQKENI.

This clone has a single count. As DNA, the CDR3 is TGTGCCAGCAGCCGGGGACAGGGTTACGAGCAGTACTTC. The encoded protein is CASSRGQGYEQYF. The V call is TRBV6-5, the J call TRBJ2-7, with 9 nucleotides matching TRBD1. Trimming cost V 6 bases and J 4 bases; bases outside gene matches: 4. Germline V gene lookup returns CDR1 MNHEY and CDR2 SVGAGI. The CDR3 has 13 residues.

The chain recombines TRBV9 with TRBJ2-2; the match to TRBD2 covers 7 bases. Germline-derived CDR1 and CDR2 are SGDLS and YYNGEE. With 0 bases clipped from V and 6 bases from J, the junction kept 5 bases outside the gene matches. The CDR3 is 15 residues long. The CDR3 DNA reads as TGTGCCAGCAGCGTAGTTGATAGCGGGCCCGGGGAGCTGTTTTTT. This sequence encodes CASSVVDSGPGELFF.

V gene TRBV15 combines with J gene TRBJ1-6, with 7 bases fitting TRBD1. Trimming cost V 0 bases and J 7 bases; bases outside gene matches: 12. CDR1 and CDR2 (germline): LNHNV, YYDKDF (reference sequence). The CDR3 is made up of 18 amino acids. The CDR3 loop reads CATSRDWTGWDQNSPLHF. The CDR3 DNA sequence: TGTGCCACCAGCAGAGATTGGACAGGTTGGGACCAAAATTCACCCCTCCACTTT.

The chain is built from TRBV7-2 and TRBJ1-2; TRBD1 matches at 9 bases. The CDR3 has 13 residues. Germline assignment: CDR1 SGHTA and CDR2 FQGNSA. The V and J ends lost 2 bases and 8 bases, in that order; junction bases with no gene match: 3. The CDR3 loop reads CASSLRGTGGYTF. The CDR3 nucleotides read TGTGCCAGCAGCTTAAGGGGGACAGGGGGCTACACCTTC.

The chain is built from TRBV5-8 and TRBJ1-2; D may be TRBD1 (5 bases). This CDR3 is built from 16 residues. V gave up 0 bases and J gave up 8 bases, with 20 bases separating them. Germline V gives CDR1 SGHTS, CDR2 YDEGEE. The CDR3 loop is CASSLDSPRGGNGYTF. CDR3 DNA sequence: TGTGCCAGCAGCTTGGACTCTCCGCGGGGGGGAAACGGCTACACCTTC.

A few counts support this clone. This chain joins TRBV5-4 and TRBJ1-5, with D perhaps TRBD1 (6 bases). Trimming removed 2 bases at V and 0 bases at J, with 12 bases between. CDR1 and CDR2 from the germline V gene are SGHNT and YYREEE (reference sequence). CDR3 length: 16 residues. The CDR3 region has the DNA TGTGCCAGCAGCTTAGGGGCAGGGGCTAGCAATCAGCCCCAGCATTTT. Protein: CASSLGAGASNQPQHF.

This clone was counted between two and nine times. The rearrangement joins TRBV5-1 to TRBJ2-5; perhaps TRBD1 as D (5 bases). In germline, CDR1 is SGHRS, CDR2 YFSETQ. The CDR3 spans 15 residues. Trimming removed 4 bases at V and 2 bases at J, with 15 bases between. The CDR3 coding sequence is TGCGCCAGCAGCCCCGATTGGGGCGGACAAGAGACCCAGTACTTC. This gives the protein CASSPDWGGQETQYF.

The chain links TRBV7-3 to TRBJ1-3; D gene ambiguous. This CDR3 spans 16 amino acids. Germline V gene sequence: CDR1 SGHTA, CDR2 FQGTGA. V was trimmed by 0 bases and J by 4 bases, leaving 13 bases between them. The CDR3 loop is CASSLTSAGHGNTIYF. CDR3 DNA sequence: TGTGCCAGCAGCTTAACGTCGGCAGGCCACGGAAACACCATATATTTT.

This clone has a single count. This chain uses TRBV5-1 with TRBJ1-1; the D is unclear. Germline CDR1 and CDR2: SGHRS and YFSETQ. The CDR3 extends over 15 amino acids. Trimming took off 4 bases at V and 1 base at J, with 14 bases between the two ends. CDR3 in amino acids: CASSDPTGGNTEAFF. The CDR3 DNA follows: TGCGCCAGCAGCGACCCCACCGGCGGGAACACTGAAGCTTTCTTT.

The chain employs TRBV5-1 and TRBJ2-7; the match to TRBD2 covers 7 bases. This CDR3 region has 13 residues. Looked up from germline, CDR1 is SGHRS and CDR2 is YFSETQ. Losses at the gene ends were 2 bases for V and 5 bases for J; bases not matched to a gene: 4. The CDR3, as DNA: TGCGCCAGCAGCTTTACGGGAGGCAACGAGCAGTACTTC. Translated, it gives CASSFTGGNEQYF.

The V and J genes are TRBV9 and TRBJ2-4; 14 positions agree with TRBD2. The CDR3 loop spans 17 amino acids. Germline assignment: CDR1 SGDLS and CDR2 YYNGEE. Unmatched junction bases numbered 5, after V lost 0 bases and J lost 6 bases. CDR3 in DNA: TGTGCCAGCAGCGTAGGACTAGCGGGAGGGCATAGAAACATTCAGTACTTC. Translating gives CASSVGLAGGHRNIQYF.

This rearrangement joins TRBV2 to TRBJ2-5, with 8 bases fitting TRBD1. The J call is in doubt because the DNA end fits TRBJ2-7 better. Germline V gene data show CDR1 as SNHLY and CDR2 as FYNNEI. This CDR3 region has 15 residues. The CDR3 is CASSLEGTGGYEQYF. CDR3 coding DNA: TGTGCCAGCAGTCTCGAGGGGACAGGAGGCTACGAGCAGTACTTC.

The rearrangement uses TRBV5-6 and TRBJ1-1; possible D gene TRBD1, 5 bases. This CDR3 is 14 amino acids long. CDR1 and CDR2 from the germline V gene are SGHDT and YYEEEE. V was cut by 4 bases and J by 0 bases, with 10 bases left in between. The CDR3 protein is CASSLTAMNTEAFF. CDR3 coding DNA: TGTGCCAGCAGCCTGACAGCTATGAACACTGAAGCTTTCTTT.

The CDR3 here is CASSQTGGTQYF. The DNA for the CDR3 is TGTGCCAGCAGCCAGACGGGGGGTACGCAGTATTTT. The chain links TRBV7-3 to TRBJ2-3; 7 bases map to TRBD2. CDR3 size: 12 residues. V lost 5 bases, J lost 8 bases, and 4 bases stayed unmatched. Looked up from germline, CDR1 is SGHTA and CDR2 is FQGTGA.

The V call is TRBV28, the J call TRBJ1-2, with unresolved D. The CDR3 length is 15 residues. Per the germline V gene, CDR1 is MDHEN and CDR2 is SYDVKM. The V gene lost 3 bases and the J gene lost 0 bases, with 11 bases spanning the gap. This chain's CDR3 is CASSFQFGSNYGYTF. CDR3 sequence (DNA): TGTGCCAGCAGTTTTCAATTCGGTTCTAACTATGGCTACACCTTC.

CDR3 DNA sequence: TGCGCCAGCAGCCAGAGGGGGGGGAACACTGAAGCTTTCTTT. Amino acid sequence: CASSQRGGNTEAFF. The rearrangement joins TRBV4-1 to TRBJ1-1; perhaps TRBD1 as D (6 bases). There are 14 residues in the CDR3. V was trimmed by 3 bases and J by 1 base, leaving 9 bases between them. The V gene's germline CDR1 is MGHRA and CDR2 YSYEKL.